One and the same sample provided the 4 T cell receptor beta chains below, sequenced in a study of T cell repertoires in aging, cancer and after chemotherapy. Rearranged V-D-J TRB sequences were amplified with a mixed TRB-A/B primer pool. One entry per CDR3 protein results from TCRdb running MiXCR on the multiplex PCR reads. The table has 10,000 to 15,000 distinct CDR3 sequences, roughly 35% seen once. TCR beta rearrangements were amplified from peripheral blood genomic DNA. The sequenced sample was blood. The receptor source for this set is a human donor in good health. The donor label of this sample is uncertain.

This clonotype was counted only a few times. The chain joins TRBV19 to TRBJ1-2; D may be TRBD1 (5 bases). The germline V and J ends were trimmed by 6 bases and 4 bases, with 15 bases remaining between them. Germline V gene lookup returns CDR1 LNHDA and CDR2 SQIVND (reference sequence). CDR3 size: 14 residues. The CDR3: CASSMVWGTYGYTF. CDR3 in DNA: TGTGCCAGTAGCATGGTATGGGGGACCTATGGCTACACCTTC.

The rearrangement uses TRBV5-1 and TRBJ2-7, with 8 bases identical to TRBD1. From germline, CDR1 is SGHRS and CDR2 YFSETQ. With V trimmed by 4 bases and J by 7 bases, 7 bases remained unmatched. This CDR3 has 13 amino acids. CDR3 sequence reads: CASSAAGGAEQYF. The CDR3 nucleotides read TGCGCCAGCAGCGCCGCAGGGGGCGCGGAGCAGTACTTC.

This clonotype has a handful of counts. CDR3 residues: CASTRYNYGYTF. The CDR3 DNA reads TGTGCCAGCACGAGGTACAACTATGGCTACACCTTC. The chain uses TRBV12-3 or TRBV12-4 and TRBJ1-2, with D uncertain. The CDR3 contains 12 residues. The ends were cut back, 7 bases at V and 2 bases at J, with 8 bases in the middle.

This clonotype is labeled as medium-sized. This chain links TRBV11-3 with TRBJ1-1, with D maybe TRBD1 (5 bases). Germline-derived CDR1 and CDR2 are SGHNT and YENEEA. There are 16 residues in the CDR3. The germline V and J ends were trimmed by 5 bases and 5 bases, with 21 bases remaining between them. The CDR3 loop is CASSLVGGAFGTEAFF. CDR3 nucleotide sequence: TGTGCCAGCAGCCTCGTCGGGGGAGCTTTCGGGACTGAAGCTTTCTTT.